The 30 T cell receptor beta chains below all came from one sample that was sequenced in a study of T-cell memory formation after mild COVID-19. Via MiXCR, TCRdb re-called the 5' RACE reads, giving one row per CDR3 protein. The sample holds 300,000 to 400,000 distinct CDR3 sequences; around 21% are singletons and the top ten take approximately 12%. Sequencing was performed on PBMCs or a T cell subset sorted from them (not recorded which). The receptors were sampled from an adult woman who had mild COVID-19 (a few samples of this study predate the infection). Cell type and time point are not known.

This clonotype was seen a few times. CDR3 in amino acids: CASSEGVHTEAFF. CDR3 nucleotides: TGTGCCAGCAGTGAGGGGGTGCACACTGAAGCTTTCTTT. This sequence joins TRBV25-1 and TRBJ1-1; TRBD1 might be the D (5 bases). There are 13 residues in the CDR3. Per germline, CDR1 MGHDK and CDR2 SYGVNS. V gave up 3 bases and J gave up 3 bases, with 8 bases separating them.

V is TRBV5-1 and J is TRBJ1-2, with 9 bases identical to TRBD1. The J segment lost 4 bases and the V segment lost 5 bases, leaving 9 bases of the junction unmatched. CDR1 and CDR2 (germline): SGHRS, YFSETQ. The CDR3 runs to 15 residues. The CDR3 bases are TGCGCCAGCAGTCATGGTACAGGGGGCCCCTATGGCTACACCTTC. It is translated as CASSHGTGGPYGYTF. Full variable domain (outside the CDR3, taken from reference TRBV5-1 and TRBJ1-2): KAGVTQTPRYLIKTRGQQVTLSCSPISGHRSVSWYQQTPGQGLQFLFEYFSETQRNKGNFPGRFSGRQFSNSRSEMNVSTLELGDSALYLCASSHGTGGPYGYTFGSGTRLTVV.

The chain uses TRBV11-3 and TRBJ1-1, with D tentatively TRBD1 (5 bases). The CDR3 has 13 amino acids. Germline V CDR1 and CDR2: SGHNT, YENEEA. The V end lost 1 base, the J end lost 6 bases, and 9 bases lay between the germline ends. The CDR3 bases are TGTGCCAGCAGCTTAGGGGGACGGCCTGAAGCTTTCTTT. Amino acid sequence: CASSLGGRPEAFF.

The chain joins TRBV4-1 to TRBJ2-5; unclear D gene. CDR3 length: 17 residues. The V and J ends lost 0 bases and 2 bases respectively, with 16 bases between them. The germline CDR1 and CDR2 sequences are MGHRA and YSYEKL. In DNA, the CDR3 is TGCGCCAGCAGCCAAGATTACGGTGTCGGCAGGCAAGAGACCCAGTACTTC. As protein: CASSQDYGVGRQETQYF.

The chain joins TRBV10-3 to TRBJ1-2, with a possible D match to TRBD1 (6 bases). The CDR3 is made up of 13 amino acids. The ends were cut back, 10 bases at V and 7 bases at J, with 19 bases in the middle. Germline V gene lookup returns CDR1 ENHRY and CDR2 SYGVKD. CDR3 region: CATQDFQGGGYTF. CDR3 in DNA: TGTGCCACCCAGGACTTCCAAGGGGGTGGCTACACCTTC.

This clonotype was seen only once. The chain couples TRBV3-1 to TRBJ2-7, with D tentatively TRBD1 (6 bases). The CDR3 totals 16 residues. From germline, CDR1 is LGHDT and CDR2 YNNKEL (reference sequence). V gave up 7 bases and J gave up 2 bases, with 21 bases separating them. The CDR3 bases are TGTGCCAGCACCTTAGGGACGGGACAAGGCCCCTACGAGCAGTACTTC. Its protein is CASTLGTGQGPYEQYF.

The V and J genes are TRBV13 and TRBJ1-5; possible D gene TRBD1, 5 bases. Germline V gene data show CDR1 as PRHDT and CDR2 as FYEKMQ (reference sequence). The length of the CDR3 is 13 residues. Trimming pared 3 bases from V and 3 bases from J, leaving 6 bases between. The CDR3 sequence is CASSLTVNQPQHF. CDR3 in DNA: TGTGCCAGCAGCTTGACAGTCAATCAGCCCCAGCATTTT.

The rearrangement joins TRBV5-1 to TRBJ2-3; TRBD1 agrees at 11 bases. The CDR3 is 15 residues long. Per germline, CDR1 SGHRS and CDR2 YFSETQ. After removal of 2 bases from V and 6 bases from J, the junction contained 5 bases not matched to a gene. CDR3 coding DNA: TGCGCCAGCAGCTTAAGGACAGGGGGCGCGGATACGCAGTATTTT. This gives the protein CASSLRTGGADTQYF.

The rearrangement uses TRBV6-4 and TRBJ1-1; D is undetermined. Germline assignment: CDR1 MRHNA and CDR2 SNTAGT. Trimming removed 0 bases from V and 4 bases from J, with 9 bases in between. This CDR3 region has 14 residues. The CDR3 spells CASSDSAMGTEAFF. In DNA form, the CDR3 reads TGTGCCAGCAGTGACTCAGCTATGGGCACTGAAGCTTTCTTT.

The chain combines TRBV7-8 with TRBJ1-2, with D perhaps matching TRBD1 (6 bases). V was trimmed by 5 bases and J by 8 bases, leaving 15 bases between them. Germline V gene lookup returns CDR1 SGHVS and CDR2 FQNEAQ. The CDR3 has 13 amino acids. CDR3 nucleotide sequence: TGTGCCAGCAGCACCGGGGGACACCTCGGCTACACCTTC. Its protein product is CASSTGGHLGYTF.

The chain carries TRBV5-1 and TRBJ1-2; D remains unclear. The CDR3 contains 14 residues. Per germline, CDR1 SGHRS and CDR2 YFSETQ. V was clipped by 1 base and J by 1 base, with 8 bases between them. The CDR3 reads CASSLSASNYGYTF. The CDR3 region has the DNA TGCGCCAGCAGCTTGTCGGCAAGTAACTATGGCTACACCTTC. The full variable domain, with the rest looked up from reference TRBV5-1 and TRBJ1-2, is KAGVTQTPRYLIKTRGQQVTLSCSPISGHRSVSWYQQTPGQGLQFLFEYFSETQRNKGNFPGRFSGRQFSNSRSEMNVSTLELGDSALYLCASSLSASNYGYTFGSGTRLTVV.

This clonotype was observed at least ten times. This chain uses TRBV5-1 with TRBJ2-4, with 11 bases matching TRBD2. The germline V gene has CDR1 SGHRS and CDR2 YFSETQ. The trim removed 4 bases at V and 0 bases at J, leaving 0 bases unmatched. The CDR3 sequence is 15 residues long. The CDR3 sequence: CASSGLAGAKNIQYF. The CDR3 region has the DNA TGCGCCAGCAGCGGACTAGCGGGAGCCAAAAACATTCAGTACTTC.

The rearrangement uses TRBV2 and TRBJ1-1; 12 bases match TRBD1. Germline CDR1 SNHLY, CDR2 FYNNEI. V lost 11 bases to trimming and J lost 5 bases; unmatched junction nucleotides: 3. The CDR3 length is 12 residues. CDR3 protein: CAGDRGLTEAFF. CDR3 sequence (DNA): TGTGCCGGGGACAGGGGGCTTACTGAAGCTTTCTTT.

V usage is TRBV12-3 or TRBV12-4 and J usage is TRBJ2-7; TRBD2 matches 10 bases. Trimming cost V 6 bases and J 3 bases; bases outside gene matches: 14. The CDR3 length is 17 residues. CDR3 amino acids: CASSPGGLAGEGYEQYF. The DNA for the CDR3 is TGTGCCAGCAGCCCAGGGGGGCTAGCGGGAGAGGGCTACGAGCAGTACTTC.

This clonotype appeared a few times. This rearrangement joins TRBV12-3 or TRBV12-4 to TRBJ1-4; D is unclear. The V end lost 1 base, the J end lost 3 bases, and 15 bases lay between the germline ends. CDR3 length equals 17 residues. The DNA for the CDR3 is TGTGCCAGCAGTTTAGGTGACCCGTTGGAGTCTAATGAAAAACTGTTTTTT. This codes for CASSLGDPLESNEKLFF.

This clonotype turned up a few times. The V and J genes are TRBV11-1 and TRBJ1-1; TRBD1 matches at 9 bases. The length of the CDR3 is 18 residues. V shed 5 bases, J shed 1 base, and the junction held 14 bases outside the gene matches. CDR1 and CDR2 from the germline V gene are SGHAT and FQDESV (reference sequence). CDR3: CASSPSNRGRLGNTEAFF. In DNA, the CDR3 is TGTGCCAGCAGCCCAAGTAACAGGGGGCGACTGGGGAACACTGAAGCTTTCTTT.

V is TRBV20-1 and J is TRBJ2-7, with TRBD1 as a possible D gene (6 bases). The CDR3 spans 14 residues. CDR1 is DFQATT and CDR2 is SNEGSKA in the germline V gene (reference sequence). V was trimmed by 5 bases and J by 4 bases, leaving 18 bases between them. The CDR3 coding sequence is TGCAGTGCTCACCGCCAAGGCAGGGGATACGAGCAGTACTTC. Translation: CSAHRQGRGYEQYF.

V and J are TRBV18 and TRBJ2-2, with D perhaps matching TRBD2 (6 bases). The CDR3 is made up of 15 amino acids. Germline V lookup: CDR1 KGHSH, CDR2 LQKENI. V was trimmed by 4 bases and J by 2 bases, leaving 11 bases between them. The CDR3 DNA sequence: TGTGCCAGCTCACACGGGCGGGATAACACCGGGGAGCTGTTTTTT. Translated, it gives CASSHGRDNTGELFF. Full variable domain (outside the CDR3, taken from reference TRBV18 and TRBJ2-2): NAGVMQNPRHLVRRRGQEARLRCSPMKGHSHVYWYRQLPEEGLKFMVYLQKENIIDESGMPKERFSAEFPKEGPSILRIQQVVRGDSAAYFCASSHGRDNTGELFFGEGSRLTVL.

This clonotype was observed at least ten times. J is TRBJ1-3 and V is TRBV18; 7 nucleotides match TRBD1. V lost 6 bases to trimming and J lost 0 bases; unmatched junction nucleotides: 8. The CDR3 contains 16 residues. Germline CDR1 and CDR2: KGHSH and LQKENI. The CDR3 nucleotides are TGTGCCAGCTCGTCCAAGACAGGGAACTCTGGAAACACCATATATTTT. It yields the protein CASSSKTGNSGNTIYF.

The chain has TRBV10-3 and TRBJ2-7; a weak D match, TRBD1 (6 bases). The V gene lost 6 bases and the J gene lost 0 bases, with 12 bases spanning the gap. This CDR3 comprises 14 residues. Looked up from germline, CDR1 is ENHRY and CDR2 is SYGVKD. CDR3 in amino acids: CAISRQERSYEQYF. CDR3 nucleotides: TGTGCCATCAGCAGACAGGAACGCTCCTACGAGCAGTACTTC.

The gene calls are TRBV7-6 and TRBJ2-5; TRBD2 is a possible D gene (5 bases). The CDR3 is made up of 14 amino acids. CDR1 is SGHVS, CDR2 FNYEAQ, per germline. Trimming left V 2 bases short and J 1 base short, with 8 bases between. The CDR3 DNA follows: TGTGCCAGCAGCTTATTCGGGGTCCAAGAGACCCAGTACTTC. Translating gives CASSLFGVQETQYF.

This clonotype was seen a few times. The chain is built from TRBV7-9 and TRBJ2-5, with D possibly TRBD2 on 6 matching bases. This CDR3 region has 15 residues. The germline CDR1 and CDR2 sequences are SEHNR and FQNEAQ (reference sequence). V lost 5 bases to trimming and J lost 4 bases, with 17 bases between them. The CDR3 loop reads CASSNSGSLGETQYF. CDR3 in DNA: TGTGCCAGCAGCAATTCCGGGAGTCTGGGAGAGACCCAGTACTTC.

The chain combines TRBV10-3 with TRBJ1-1, with TRBD1 as a possible D gene (6 bases). Germline CDR1 is ENHRY and CDR2 is SYGVKD. Trimming took 4 bases from V and 2 from J, leaving 8 bases between them. This CDR3 has 13 residues. Written as DNA, the CDR3 is TGTGCCATCAGTGCGGGACAAAACACTGAAGCTTTCTTT. This translates into CAISAGQNTEAFF.

CDR3 residues: CASSAQGALTDTQYF. The CDR3 DNA reads TGTGCCAGCAGTGCCCAGGGGGCCCTCACAGATACGCAGTATTTT. The genes are TRBV12-3 or TRBV12-4 and TRBJ2-3; TRBD1 agrees at 8 bases. The CDR3 covers 15 residues. V was clipped by 5 bases and J by 2 bases; unmatched bases: 6.

There are a few counts of this clonotype. The V call is TRBV5-1, the J call TRBJ2-5; 9 bases are a match to TRBD1. After removal of 5 bases from V and 5 bases from J, the junction contained 10 bases not matched to a gene. CDR1 and CDR2 (germline): SGHRS, YFSETQ. The length of the CDR3 is 15 residues. CDR3 coding DNA: TGCGCCAGCAGTAAACAGGGGGCTCTGGGGGAGACCCAGTACTTC. Its protein product is CASSKQGALGETQYF.

This clonotype turned up a few times. The V gene is TRBV5-6, the J gene TRBJ2-6; 8 bases align to TRBD1. The CDR3 has 20 residues. Germline V gene data show CDR1 as SGHDT and CDR2 as YYEEEE. After removal of 1 base from V and 0 bases from J, the junction contained 12 bases not matched to a gene. CDR3 in DNA: TGTGCCAGCAGCTTGAGGCGTCCGGGACAGGTGAGCTCTGGGGCCAACGTCCTGACTTTC. Its protein is CASSLRRPGQVSSGANVLTF. The full variable domain, rest sourced from reference TRBV5-6 and TRBJ2-6, is DAGVTQSPTHLIKTRGQQVTLRCSPKSGHDTVSWYQQALGQGPQFIFQYYEEEERQRGNFPDRFSGHQFPNYSSELNVNALLLGDSALYLCASSLRRPGQVSSGANVLTFGAGSRLTVL.

The rearrangement joins TRBV7-6 to TRBJ1-1; D unclear. The CDR3 extends over 15 amino acids. The V end was cut by 8 bases, the J end by 4 bases, with 20 bases between. Germline V gives CDR1 SGHVS, CDR2 FNYEAQ. CDR3 amino acids: CASSPAAGVLTEAFF. The CDR3 region has the DNA TGTGCCAGCTCCCCCGCGGCCGGGGTCCTCACTGAAGCTTTCTTT.

A few counts support this clonotype. The chain has TRBV6-2 or TRBV6-3 and TRBJ2-7; no firm D call. V lost 2 bases, J lost 4 bases, and 9 bases lay in between. The CDR3 has 13 residues. Germline CDR1 reads MNHEY; CDR2 reads SVGEGT. The DNA of the CDR3 is TGTGCCAGCAGTTACAACGCCTATTACGAGCAGTACTTC. It translates to CASSYNAYYEQYF.

V usage is TRBV4-2 and J usage is TRBJ2-3; 9 nucleotides line up with TRBD2. Germline V gene sequence: CDR1 LGHNA, CDR2 YNFKEQ. This CDR3 has 16 residues. Losses at the gene ends were 1 base for V and 0 bases for J; bases not matched to a gene: 2. The CDR3 DNA reads TGTGCCAGCAGCCAAGCTCTAGCGGGGAGCACAGATACGCAGTATTTT. Protein sequence: CASSQALAGSTDTQYF.

This chain links TRBV4-2 with TRBJ2-4; no clear D gene. The CDR3 is made up of 13 amino acids. Trimming took off 1 base at V and 5 bases at J, with 6 bases between the two ends. Germline assignment: CDR1 LGHNA and CDR2 YNFKEQ. The chain's CDR3 is CASSQGDQNIQYF. CDR3 DNA sequence: TGTGCCAGCAGCCAAGGGGATCAAAACATTCAGTACTTC.